Each of the 24 T cell receptor beta chains below was sequenced from the same sample in a study of blood T cell repertoires in COVID-19. Sequencing used immunoSEQ multiplex PCR; TCRdb keeps in-frame clones, though not all of them. The repertoire holds 200,000 to 250,000 clones, with approximately 90% as singletons. The specimen was peripheral blood. The receptors stem from a woman aged 45-59 years with COVID-19, enrolled during active disease.

The chain joins TRBV7-8 to TRBJ2-7; TRBD1 matches 9 bases. From germline, CDR1 is SGHVS and CDR2 FQNEAQ. CDR3 length equals 14 residues. V was clipped by 3 bases and J by 3 bases; unmatched bases: 3. The CDR3 spells CASSFRDRDYEQYV. CDR3 sequence (DNA): TGTGCCAGCAGCTTCCGGGACAGGGACTACGAGCAGTACGTC.

The CDR3 nucleotides are TGTGCCAGCAGCTCCTACTCTACCAATTCACCCCTCCACTTT. As protein: CASSSYSTNSPLHF. This chain joins TRBV7-2 and TRBJ1-6; no firm D call. Trimming stripped 4 bases from V and 7 bases from J, with 11 bases between. CDR1 and CDR2 from the germline V gene are SGHTA and FQGNSA. There are 14 residues in the CDR3.

The CDR3, as DNA: TGTGCCAGCAGCTTGGATCCTCGGGGGAGGAACACTGAAGCTTTCTTT. It yields the protein CASSLDPRGRNTEAFF. The rearrangement joins TRBV5-4 to TRBJ1-1, with D possibly TRBD1 on 5 matching bases. The CDR3 extends over 16 amino acids. Germline loops: CDR1 SGHNT, CDR2 YYREEE (reference sequence). V lost 0 bases and J 1 base, leaving 13 bases between the germline ends. The full variable domain, its missing parts supplied by reference TRBV5-4 and TRBJ1-1, is ETGVTQSPTHLIKTRGQQVTLRCSSQSGHNTVSWYQQALGQGPQFIFQYYREEENGRGNFPPRFSGLQFPNYSSELNVNALELDDSALYLCASSLDPRGRNTEAFFGQGTRLTVV.

This clone occurred once. The V and J genes are TRBV9 and TRBJ2-2, with 10 bases matching TRBD2. The CDR3 length is 16 residues. With V trimmed by 2 bases and J by 5 bases, 6 bases remained unmatched. Germline V gene sequence: CDR1 SGDLS, CDR2 YYNGEE. The CDR3 here is CASSVAAGGRTGELFF. Written as DNA, the CDR3 is TGTGCCAGCAGCGTTGCAGCGGGGGGGCGTACCGGGGAGCTGTTTTTT.

The chain employs TRBV5-1 and TRBJ1-2, with 7 nucleotides matching TRBD1. CDR3 length equals 14 residues. The junction had 6 bases not matched to a gene; V was cut back by 5 bases and J by 2 bases. Germline V gene lookup returns CDR1 SGHRS and CDR2 YFSETQ. The CDR3 DNA follows: TGCGCCAGCAGTGAGAAGACAGGGAACTATGGCTACACCTTC. Protein: CASSEKTGNYGYTF. Based on the CDR3 plus reference TRBV5-1 and TRBJ1-2, the full variable domain is KAGVTQTPRYLIKTRGQQVTLSCSPISGHRSVSWYQQTPGQGLQFLFEYFSETQRNKGNFPGRFSGRQFSNSRSEMNVSTLELGDSALYLCASSEKTGNYGYTFGSGTRLTVV.

As DNA, the CDR3 is TGCGCCAGCAGGCCCGGGCCCCCTTGGGACACTTTGCGCCACACCATATATTTT. Residues: CASRPGPPWDTLRHTIYF. The chain recombines TRBV5-1 with TRBJ1-3; tentatively, D is TRBD1 (6 bases). The CDR3 spans 18 residues. The V gene lost 5 bases and the J gene lost 8 bases, with 29 bases spanning the gap. CDR1 SGHRS and CDR2 YFSETQ come from the germline V gene.

This chain links TRBV6-6 with TRBJ1-1; 7 bases align to TRBD1. The CDR3 length is 14 residues. Germline values: CDR1 MNHNY, CDR2 SVGAGI (reference sequence). After removal of 7 bases from V and 2 bases from J, the junction contained 7 bases not matched to a gene. The CDR3 loop reads CASKGQRLNTEAFF. CDR3 nucleotide sequence: TGTGCCAGCAAGGGACAGCGGCTTAACACTGAAGCTTTCTTT.

J is TRBJ2-4 and V is TRBV6-2 or TRBV6-3; D possibly corresponds to TRBD1 (6 bases). The CDR3 is 16 residues long. V was shortened by 2 bases and J by 1 base, with 12 bases between the two germline ends. The germline gives CDR1 MNHEY, CDR2 SVGEGT. The CDR3 is CASSYGGRGAKNIQYF. CDR3 in DNA: TGTGCCAGCAGTTACGGGGGAAGGGGGGCCAAAAACATTCAGTACTTC.

This clone was seen just once. DNA of the CDR3: TGTGCCAGCAGCTTGGCTGCCGGGGGACTAGCGGGGACAGATACGCAGTATTTT. Its translation: CASSLAAGGLAGTDTQYF. J is TRBJ2-3 and V is TRBV5-4, with 13 positions matching TRBD2. The CDR3 length is 18 residues. With V trimmed by 0 bases and J by 3 bases, 7 bases remained unmatched. Germline loops: CDR1 SGHNT, CDR2 YYREEE (reference sequence). Variable domain in full (rest from reference TRBV5-4 and TRBJ2-3): ETGVTQSPTHLIKTRGQQVTLRCSSQSGHNTVSWYQQALGQGPQFIFQYYREEENGRGNFPPRFSGLQFPNYSSELNVNALELDDSALYLCASSLAAGGLAGTDTQYFGPGTRLTVL.

The CDR3 region has the DNA TGCGCCAGCAGTGAATCCCCACAGGGGGTAACGACAGATACGCAGTATTTT. Its translation is CASSESPQGVTTDTQYF. The V and J genes are TRBV10-1 and TRBJ2-3, with 8 bases aligning to TRBD1. After removal of 3 bases from V and 3 bases from J, the junction contained 11 bases not matched to a gene. The V gene's germline CDR1 is WNHNN and CDR2 SYGVQD (reference sequence). The CDR3 covers 17 residues.

This chain joins TRBV24-1 and TRBJ2-1; D is perhaps TRBD1 (6 bases). Germline CDR1 and CDR2: KGHDR and SFDVKD. Deletions cut 6 bases from V and 7 bases from J, with 21 bases between. This CDR3 has 16 residues. Here the CDR3 reads CATSSTGAGARNEQFF. Written as DNA, the CDR3 is TGTGCCACCAGTTCGACCGGGGCAGGGGCCCGGAATGAGCAGTTCTTC.

The chain employs TRBV5-1 and TRBJ1-2; 8 bases match TRBD1. The V and J ends lost 4 bases and 5 bases, in that order; junction bases with no gene match: 7. The CDR3 is 14 amino acids. Germline V lookup: CDR1 SGHRS, CDR2 YFSETQ. CDR3 in DNA: TGCGCCAGCAGCCGAGACAGGGGAGAGTATGGCTACACCTTC. As protein: CASSRDRGEYGYTF.

In this sample, this clone turned up a few times. The chain has TRBV20-1 and TRBJ2-5; D gene unclear. CDR3 length: 13 residues. Trimming stripped 3 bases from V and 5 bases from J, with 13 bases between. Germline values: CDR1 DFQATT, CDR2 SNEGSKA (reference sequence). CDR3 loop: CSASRMVRETQYF. CDR3 nucleotides: TGCAGTGCTAGTAGGATGGTCAGGGAGACCCAGTACTTC.

As for this clone: Within the sample, other DNA sequences also encode this same CDR3. The chain joins TRBV6-5 to TRBJ2-2; TRBD1 agrees at 7 bases. V lost 4 bases, J lost 1 base, and 3 bases stayed unmatched. This CDR3 is built from 15 residues. The germline V gene has CDR1 MNHEY and CDR2 SVGAGI. CDR3 nucleotide sequence: TGTGCCAGCAGTTTGACAGGGCAGAACACCGGGGAGCTGTTTTTT. It translates to CASSLTGQNTGELFF.

This chain uses TRBV24-1 with TRBJ2-5, with TRBD2 matching over 7 bases. V dropped 4 bases and J dropped 8; count of bases not matched to a gene: 3. The CDR3 consists of 12 residues. Germline-derived CDR1 and CDR2 are KGHDR and SFDVKD. The CDR3 DNA is TGTGCCACCAGTGACTGGGACTACACCCAGTACTTC. Amino acids: CATSDWDYTQYF.

The chain joins TRBV10-3 to TRBJ2-6, with 7 bases matching TRBD1. The junction had 9 bases not matched to a gene; V was cut back by 7 bases and J by 0 bases. Germline V gives CDR1 ENHRY, CDR2 SYGVKD. CDR3 length equals 17 residues. The CDR3 region is CAITPTGTNSGANVLTF. CDR3 nucleotides: TGTGCCATCACCCCGACAGGGACCAACTCTGGGGCCAACGTCCTGACTTTC.

This clone appeared a single time. This rearrangement joins TRBV12-3 or TRBV12-4 to TRBJ2-5, with 8 bases matching TRBD1. CDR3 length: 13 residues. V dropped 8 bases and J dropped 1; count of bases not matched to a gene: 3. The CDR3 protein is CASATGGQETQYF. DNA of the CDR3: TGTGCCAGCGCCACAGGGGGCCAAGAGACCCAGTACTTC.

This chain uses TRBV12-5 with TRBJ1-2, with 7 bases identical to TRBD1. The CDR3 is 16 residues long. After removal of 0 bases from V and 2 bases from J, the junction contained 6 bases not matched to a gene. Germline CDR1 reads LGHNT; CDR2 reads FRNRAP. CDR3 sequence: CASGLVLPGQNYGYTF. CDR3 bases: TGTGCTAGTGGTTTGGTCCTTCCGGGACAGAACTATGGCTACACCTTC.

The V gene is TRBV19, the J gene TRBJ1-2, with D uncertain. With 7 bases removed from V and 2 bases from J, the gap between germline ends came to 11 bases. This CDR3 spans 13 amino acids. CDR1 and CDR2 (germline): LNHDA, SQIVND (reference sequence). CDR3 sequence (DNA): TGTGCCAGTACACGGCGAGGGAACTATGGCTACACCTTC. Translating gives CASTRRGNYGYTF.

The chain uses TRBV27 and TRBJ2-3; 7 nucleotides agree with TRBD2. J gave up 2 bases and V 1 base, and 6 bases lay outside the gene matches. CDR1 is MNHEY, CDR2 SMNVEV, per germline (reference sequence). CDR3 length: 16 residues. The CDR3: CASSLFPSGVTDTQYF. DNA of the CDR3: TGTGCCAGCAGTTTATTTCCCAGCGGGGTCACAGATACGCAGTATTTT.

The J gene is TRBJ1-6, the V gene TRBV2; 10 nucleotides line up with TRBD1. With 7 bases clipped from V and 10 bases from J, the junction kept 10 bases outside the gene matches. The CDR3 length is 15 residues. Per the germline V gene, CDR1 is SNHLY and CDR2 is FYNNEI. The CDR3 nucleotides are TGTGCCAGCAAGATGCAGACAGGGGGCAACTCACCCCTCCACTTT. Its protein is CASKMQTGGNSPLHF.

This rearrangement joins TRBV6-5 to TRBJ1-5; D not certain. This CDR3 spans 13 amino acids. The V and J ends lost 6 bases and 4 bases respectively, with 10 bases between them. Germline CDR1 reads MNHEY; CDR2 reads SVGAGI. The CDR3 DNA sequence: TGTGCCAGCAGCGTGACTCAAAATCAGCCCCAGCATTTT. Translated, it gives CASSVTQNQPQHF.

The CDR3 DNA sequence: TGTGCCAGCAGCTCCGGGACAGGGATCGGTGGCTACACCTTC. Protein product: CASSSGTGIGGYTF. The gene calls are TRBV7-9 and TRBJ1-2; 9 nucleotides align to TRBD1. Germline lookup yields CDR1 SEHNR and CDR2 FQNEAQ (reference sequence). J gave up 7 bases and V 4 bases, and 7 bases lay outside the gene matches. This CDR3 is 14 amino acids long.

V gene TRBV3-1 (or the pseudogene TRBV3-2) combines with J gene TRBJ2-1, with TRBD2 identical over 7 bases. The CDR3 is 17 residues long. Trimming at V came to 6 bases and at J to 5 bases, leaving 16 bases not matched to a gene. From germline, CDR1 is LGHDT and CDR2 YNNKEL (reference sequence). The DNA of the CDR3 is TGTGCCAGCAGAAAAGGCCGGGGAGGGAGTATCAACAATGAGCAGTTCTTC. Amino acid sequence: CASRKGRGGSINNEQFF.